Included here is one T cell receptor (beta chain) sequence, with context. Germline values: CDR1 GTSNPN, CDR2 SVGIG (reference sequence). V was pared by 2 bases and J by 8 bases, with 7 bases of the junction left unmatched. The length of the CDR3 is 14 residues. These data come from a study of blood T cell repertoires in COVID-19. Libraries were prepared by immunoSEQ multiplex PCR; TCRdb keeps only in-frame clonotypes and omits some of them. Here the sample spans about 100,000 clones, about four fifths being singletons. The sequence was obtained from a woman between 55 and 75 years old with acute or convalescent COVID-19. The sample was peripheral blood. The chain has TRBV30 and TRBJ2-1; the match to TRBD1 covers 9 bases. CDR3 residues: CAWSRGTGLHEQFF. The CDR3 bases are TGTGCCTGGAGTAGGGGGACAGGGCTTCATGAGCAGTTCTTC.